The rows below give T cell receptor beta chains drawn from one sample of a study of T cell changes during pregnancy in multiple sclerosis. The assay was immunoSEQ multiplex PCR, and TCRdb's table has in-frame clones only and misses some. Among roughly 50,000 clones listed, roughly 94% were seen once. Source: CD8+ T cells from peripheral blood mononuclear cells, taken in the third trimester of pregnancy. The receptors shown here come from a female donor with multiple sclerosis, enrolled in a pregnancy study. Each CDR3 is given with its conserved first and last residue. Fields, in order: clone size, V gene, J gene, D gene, CDR3 protein, CDR3 DNA. D genes are given only for firm matches. Only part of the rows carry a size: once, few, many, or a class if the clone is expanded.

.	TRBV2	TRBJ2-3	TRBD2	CASIPGLAKATDTQYF	TGTGCCAGCATTCCGGGACTAGCGAAAGCCACAGATACGCAGTATTTT
once	TRBV19	TRBJ2-7	.	CASSPSLGYYEQYF	TGTGCCAGTAGTCCGAGTCTAGGTTACTACGAGCAGTACTTC
.	TRBV7-8	TRBJ1-5	.	CASSLVPSGPQHF	TGTGCCAGCAGCTTAGTGCCCTCGGGGCCCCAGCATTTT
.	TRBV27	TRBJ2-3	TRBD1	CASSLRDSSTDTQYF	TGTGCCAGCAGTTTACGGGACAGCTCGACAGATACGCAGTATTTT
once	TRBV11-2	TRBJ2-7	TRBD1	CASSSELGQEYEQYF	TGTGCCAGCAGCTCAGAACTTGGACAGGAGTACGAGCAGTACTTC
.	TRBV19	TRBJ1-2	.	CASSIGGLKGYTF	TGTGCCAGTAGTATAGGGGGGCTTAAAGGCTACACCTTC
.	TRBV4-2	TRBJ2-6	.	CASSQEWRTEISGANVLTF	TGTGCCAGCAGCCAAGAGTGGAGGACAGAGATCTCTGGGGCCAACGTCCTGACTTTC
.	TRBV2	TRBJ2-3	TRBD1	CASTRTGVTDTQYF	TGTGCCAGCACTCGGACAGGGGTGACAGATACGCAGTATTTT
.	TRBV29-1	TRBJ2-7	.	CSVDGSGVSHEQYF	TGCAGCGTTGATGGGTCAGGGGTTTCCCACGAGCAGTACTTC
.	TRBV28	TRBJ2-7	TRBD1	CAITAGLQGGYEQYF	TGTGCCATCACGGCCGGATTACAGGGGGGTTACGAGCAGTACTTC
.	TRBV5-6	TRBJ2-1	.	CASSFFTQGTYNEQFF	TGTGCCAGCAGCTTTTTTACCCAGGGTACCTACAATGAGCAGTTCTTC
many	TRBV6-5	TRBJ1-2	.	CASSYADTYGYTF	TGTGCCAGCAGTTACGCGGACACCTATGGCTACACCTTC
.	TRBV11-2	TRBJ2-7	TRBD1	CASSLADRTPYEQYF	TGTGCCAGCAGCTTAGCGGACAGGACCCCCTACGAGCAGTACTTC
.	TRBV2	TRBJ1-1	.	CASRENQGMNTEAFF	TGTGCCAGCAGGGAGAACCAGGGCATGAACACTGAAGCTTTCTTT
once	TRBV6-6	TRBJ2-1	.	CASSYSIGGYEQFF	TGTGCCAGCAGTTACTCGATAGGGGGATATGAGCAGTTCTTC
.	TRBV6-5	TRBJ2-3	TRBD2	CASSPSGTITDTQYF	TGTGCCAGCAGCCCTAGCGGGACGATCACAGATACGCAGTATTTT
.	TRBV9	TRBJ1-2	.	CASSVGGANYGYTF	TGTGCCAGCAGCGTAGGGGGGGCTAACTATGGCTACACCTTC